The next 25 T cell receptor beta chains were all read from a single sample in a study of CD8 T cells in Susac syndrome. Random hexamers were used to reverse transcribe roughly 0.5 to 1 ug of RNA. One entry per CDR3 protein results from TCRdb running MiXCR on the immunoSEQ multiplex PCR reads. The repertoire holds approximately 160,000 distinct CDR3 sequences, with around 93% as singletons. Sequenced sample: CD4+ T cells from PBMCs. Receptor source: a human donor with multiple sclerosis.

The chain has TRBV5-6 and TRBJ2-5, with 7 bases that match TRBD1. The CDR3 extends over 14 amino acids. Germline V gives CDR1 SGHDT, CDR2 YYEEEE. V shed 4 bases and J 2 bases; nucleotides not matched to a gene: 5. Written as DNA, the CDR3 is TGTGCCAGCAGCACCCGACAGGGACAAGAGACCCAGTACTTC. Translated: CASSTRQGQETQYF.

The genes are TRBV3-1 and TRBJ1-5; D uncertain. Trimming cost V 0 bases and J 2 bases, with 11 bases left between them. The CDR3 sequence is 16 residues long. In germline, CDR1 is LGHDT, CDR2 YNNKEL (reference sequence). The CDR3 coding sequence is TGTGCCAGCAGCCAAGATTTTGCAAGGGGCAATCAGCCCCAGCATTTT. Translating gives CASSQDFARGNQPQHF.

V gene TRBV27 combines with J gene TRBJ2-2, with D unresolved. Trimming cost V 8 bases and J 4 bases, with 20 bases left between them. Germline V gives CDR1 MNHEY, CDR2 SMNVEV (reference sequence). The CDR3 has 16 amino acids. The CDR3, as DNA: TGTGCCAGCTCCCTTACGAGCTCCTGGGGCACCGGGGAGCTGTTTTTT. It is translated as CASSLTSSWGTGELFF.

This sequence joins TRBV12-3 or TRBV12-4 and TRBJ2-7; 8 nucleotides match TRBD1. This CDR3 region has 16 residues. Trimming at V came to 7 bases and at J to 2 bases, leaving 13 bases not matched to a gene. CDR3 sequence reads: CASTGSVTGGAYEQYF. DNA of the CDR3: TGTGCCAGCACCGGCTCAGTAACAGGGGGTGCCTACGAGCAGTACTTC.

Here the CDR3 DNA reads TGTGCCAGCGGGCGGCCAAACTACGAGCAGTACTTC. The encoded protein is CASGRPNYEQYF. The chain uses TRBV27 and TRBJ2-7; D call uncertain. The CDR3 contains 12 residues. Deletions cut 8 bases from V and 3 bases from J, with 11 bases between. CDR1 MNHEY and CDR2 SMNVEV come from the germline V gene (reference sequence).

This chain links TRBV6-2 or TRBV6-3 with TRBJ1-5; no definite D call. Germline CDR1 is MNHEY and CDR2 is SVGEGT. The CDR3 contains 17 residues. V lost 0 bases to trimming and J lost 9 bases, with 21 bases between them. The CDR3 coding sequence is TGTGCCAGCAGTTACTCTACCGTGAGGACGGCCAAAAGGCCCCAGCATTTT. Its translation is CASSYSTVRTAKRPQHF.

This clonotype was observed once. The rearrangement uses TRBV9 and TRBJ2-3; 9 nucleotides match TRBD1. V was pared by 2 bases and J by 6 bases, with 10 bases of the junction left unmatched. The germline V gene encodes CDR1 SGDLS and CDR2 YYNGEE. The CDR3 contains 16 residues. The CDR3 nucleotides are TGTGCCAGCAGCGTCTCCGGGACAGGGAATACGGATACGCAGTATTTT. Translation: CASSVSGTGNTDTQYF.

The chain recombines TRBV19 with TRBJ2-2; 10 bases are shared with TRBD1. V gave up 10 bases and J gave up 7 bases; unmatched junction bases: 9. Germline V CDR1 and CDR2: LNHDA, SQIVND (reference sequence). The CDR3 spans 14 residues. This CDR3 reads CATLGTGEGGELFF. The CDR3 nucleotides are TGTGCCACCCTCGGGACAGGGGAAGGCGGGGAGCTGTTTTTT.

The V call is TRBV28, the J call TRBJ2-4, with D uncertain. V was cut by 1 base and J by 6 bases, with 7 bases left in between. The CDR3 contains 13 residues. CDR1 is MDHEN, CDR2 SYDVKM, per germline. The CDR3 DNA follows: TGTGCCAGCAGTTTATTCCCCTCAAACATTCAGTACTTC. Protein sequence: CASSLFPSNIQYF.

The J gene is TRBJ2-7, the V gene TRBV6-5, with no clear D. This CDR3 has 15 residues. CDR1 and CDR2 from the germline V gene are MNHEY and SVGAGI. Trimming cost V 6 bases and J 3 bases, with 18 bases left between them. CDR3 protein: CASRPWLHELYEQYF. The CDR3 nucleotides are TGTGCCAGCAGGCCCTGGCTTCACGAGCTCTACGAGCAGTACTTC.

This chain joins TRBV12-3 or TRBV12-4 and TRBJ2-7; no reliable D call. This CDR3 contains 12 residues. V lost 4 bases to trimming and J lost 6 bases, with 10 bases between them. The CDR3 sequence is CASSWARAEQYF. DNA of the CDR3: TGTGCCAGCAGTTGGGCCCGGGCCGAGCAGTACTTC.

This rearrangement joins TRBV5-6 to TRBJ1-2; 8 nucleotides align to TRBD1. The CDR3 totals 14 residues. V lost 4 bases to trimming and J lost 3 bases; unmatched junction nucleotides: 5. Germline V CDR1 and CDR2: SGHDT, YYEEEE. The CDR3 sequence: CASSHRGYDYGYTF. In nucleotides, the CDR3 is TGTGCCAGCAGCCACAGGGGGTACGACTATGGCTACACCTTC.

J is TRBJ2-1 and V is TRBV5-4; 8 positions match TRBD2. The V gene's germline CDR1 is SGHNT and CDR2 YYREEE (reference sequence). The CDR3 covers 17 residues. With 4 bases clipped from V and 2 bases from J, the junction kept 11 bases outside the gene matches. In nucleotides, the CDR3 is TGTGCCAGCAGCCCGCAGCGGGGGCCTACTCCCTACAATGAGCAGTTCTTC. Translated, it gives CASSPQRGPTPYNEQFF.

The gene calls are TRBV7-2 and TRBJ2-1, with 9 bases aligning to TRBD2. The CDR3 totals 15 residues. Germline CDR1 reads SGHTA; CDR2 reads FQGNSA. Germline trimming cut 4 bases from V and 7 bases from J; bases unmatched to any gene: 8. CDR3 amino acids: CASSSGGGAGNEQFF. CDR3 nucleotide sequence: TGTGCCAGCAGCTCTGGCGGGGGGGCCGGTAATGAGCAGTTCTTC.

The chain joins TRBV9 to TRBJ2-6, with TRBD1 matching over 9 bases. The V and J ends lost 4 bases and 2 bases, in that order; junction bases with no gene match: 10. The CDR3 covers 18 residues. The germline CDR1 and CDR2 sequences are SGDLS and YYNGEE. The chain's CDR3 is CASSPRDRVYPGANVLTF. The CDR3 region has the DNA TGTGCCAGCAGCCCTCGGGACAGGGTATACCCTGGGGCCAACGTCCTGACTTTC.

The count of this clonotype is one. The V gene is TRBV20-1, the J gene TRBJ2-7; 9 nucleotides agree with TRBD2. CDR3 size: 16 residues. Germline lookup yields CDR1 DFQATT and CDR2 SNEGSKA (reference sequence). J gave up 3 bases and V 0 bases, and 9 bases lay outside the gene matches. CDR3 coding DNA: TGCAGTGCTAGAGATTCGGGGGCGGGAGGGCTCTACGAGCAGTACTTC. Translated, it gives CSARDSGAGGLYEQYF.

The chain couples TRBV27 to TRBJ1-3; a weak D match, TRBD1 (6 bases). Germline V CDR1 and CDR2: MNHEY, SMNVEV (reference sequence). The CDR3 spans 15 residues. Trimming cost V 0 bases and J 4 bases, with 10 bases left between them. The CDR3 nucleotides read TGTGCCAGCAGTTTATCGTGGACAGCCGGAAACACCATATATTTT. Translated: CASSLSWTAGNTIYF.

The rearrangement links TRBV24-1 to TRBJ2-1, with 9 positions matching TRBD2. Trimming removed 7 bases from V and 4 bases from J; junction bases left unmatched: 7. This CDR3 has 15 residues. Germline values: CDR1 KGHDR, CDR2 SFDVKD. CDR3 in amino acids: CATSPLSGGYNEQFF. The DNA for the CDR3 is TGTGCCACCAGCCCTCTCAGCGGGGGGTACAATGAGCAGTTCTTC.

The genes are TRBV7-2 and TRBJ2-7; D unresolved. V was trimmed by 0 bases and J by 2 bases, leaving 11 bases between them. CDR3 length: 15 amino acids. Germline V CDR1 and CDR2: SGHTA, FQGNSA. The CDR3 sequence: CASSLAPQVAYEQYF. In nucleotides, the CDR3 is TGTGCCAGCAGCTTAGCACCCCAGGTGGCCTACGAGCAGTACTTC.

This sequence joins TRBV20-1 and TRBJ2-1, with 9 bases identical to TRBD2. The CDR3 is made up of 15 amino acids. Losses at the gene ends were 5 bases for V and 8 bases for J; bases not matched to a gene: 13. CDR1 and CDR2 (germline): DFQATT, SNEGSKA (reference sequence). CDR3 residues: CSASDAGGPGDEQFF. The CDR3 DNA reads TGCAGTGCTTCGGATGCGGGAGGGCCGGGGGATGAGCAGTTCTTC.

The chain links TRBV5-1 to TRBJ2-3, with TRBD2 identical over 14 bases. The CDR3 extends over 14 amino acids. The germline gives CDR1 SGHRS, CDR2 YFSETQ. V trimming: 7 bases; J trimming: 4 bases; junction bases outside the gene matches: 2. DNA for the CDR3: TGCGCCAGCTCGGGACTAGCGGGAGCAGATACGCAGTATTTT. Translating gives CASSGLAGADTQYF.

The chain combines TRBV5-1 with TRBJ1-5; D ambiguous. V gave up 5 bases and J gave up 4 bases, with 16 bases separating them. The CDR3 covers 15 residues. Germline V gene lookup returns CDR1 SGHRS and CDR2 YFSETQ. The CDR3 nucleotides are TGCGCCAGCAGACTCTCAATCGGCAGAAATCAGCCCCAGCATTTT. Its protein is CASRLSIGRNQPQHF. The whole variable domain, remainder taken from reference TRBV5-1 and TRBJ1-5, is KAGVTQTPRYLIKTRGQQVTLSCSPISGHRSVSWYQQTPGQGLQFLFEYFSETQRNKGNFPGRFSGRQFSNSRSEMNVSTLELGDSALYLCASRLSIGRNQPQHFGDGTRLSIL.

This clonotype was seen only once. V is TRBV7-3 and J is TRBJ1-2; perhaps TRBD1 as D (5 bases). The length of the CDR3 is 14 residues. CDR1 and CDR2 (germline): SGHTA, FQGTGA. Trimming pared 5 bases from V and 3 bases from J, leaving 13 bases between. The CDR3 loop is CASSPQGGDYGYTF. The DNA for the CDR3 is TGTGCCAGCAGCCCGCAGGGTGGGGACTATGGCTACACCTTC.

Note on this clonotype: At one end the junction does not follow the germline gene, possibly because of a read error. This chain links TRBV2 with TRBJ2-2; D is undetermined. Germline lookup yields CDR1 SNHLY and CDR2 FYNNEI. The CDR3 has 13 residues. CDR3 DNA sequence: TGTGCCAGCAGGGAAGTCGGACGAATCGAGCTGTTTTTT. The encoded protein is CASREVGRIELFF.

The chain recombines TRBV5-8 with TRBJ2-5; D remains unclear. Germline lookup yields CDR1 SGHTS and CDR2 YDEGEE. Deletions cut 4 bases from V and 6 bases from J, with 19 bases between. This CDR3 is 15 amino acids long. Written as DNA, the CDR3 is TGTGCCAGCAGCCCGATTAAAGACCTACACCAGACCCAGTACTTC. This translates into CASSPIKDLHQTQYF.